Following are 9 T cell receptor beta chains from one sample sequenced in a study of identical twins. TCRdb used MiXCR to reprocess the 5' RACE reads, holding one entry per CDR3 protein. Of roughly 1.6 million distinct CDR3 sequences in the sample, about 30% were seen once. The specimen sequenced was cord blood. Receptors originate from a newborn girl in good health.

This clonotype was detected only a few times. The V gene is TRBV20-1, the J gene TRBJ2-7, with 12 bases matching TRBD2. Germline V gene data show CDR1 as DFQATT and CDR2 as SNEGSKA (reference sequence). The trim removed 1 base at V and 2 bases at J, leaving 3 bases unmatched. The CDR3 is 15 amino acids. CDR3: CSARGRLAGAYEQYF. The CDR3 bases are TGCAGTGCTAGAGGGCGACTAGCGGGAGCCTACGAGCAGTACTTC.

DNA for the CDR3: TGCAGTGCTCCGCCCACTAGCGGGGGGGCCTACAATGAGCAGTACTTC. It specifies CSAPPTSGGAYNEQYF. V and J are TRBV20-1 and TRBJ2-7, with 13 bases that match TRBD2. The CDR3 totals 16 residues. V gave up 5 bases and J gave up 7 bases; unmatched junction bases: 14. Germline V gene data show CDR1 as DFQATT and CDR2 as SNEGSKA (reference sequence).

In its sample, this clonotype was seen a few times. For the CDR3, the DNA is TGTGCCAGCAGTTCTAGGGGGACTCTGGGAGAGACCCAGTACTTC. Residues: CASSSRGTLGETQYF. The chain uses TRBV28 and TRBJ2-5; D assignment may be TRBD1 or TRBD2 (6 bases each). The CDR3 extends over 15 amino acids. Deletions cut 4 bases from V and 4 bases from J, with 16 bases between. The V gene's germline CDR1 is MDHEN and CDR2 SYDVKM. Based on the CDR3 plus reference TRBV28 and TRBJ2-5, the full variable domain is DVKVTQSSRYLVKRTGEKVFLECVQDMDHENMFWYRQDPGLGLRLIYFSYDVKMKEKGDIPEGYSVSREKKERFSLILESASTNQTSMYLCASSSRGTLGETQYFGPGTRLLVL.

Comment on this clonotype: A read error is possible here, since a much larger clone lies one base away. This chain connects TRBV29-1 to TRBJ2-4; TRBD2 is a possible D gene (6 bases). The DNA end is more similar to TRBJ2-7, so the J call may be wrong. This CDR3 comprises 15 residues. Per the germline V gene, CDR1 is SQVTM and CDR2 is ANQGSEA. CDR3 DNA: TGCAGCGTTGTGATGACTAGTTCGGCCACCTACGAGCAGTACTTC. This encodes CSVVMTSSATYEQYF.

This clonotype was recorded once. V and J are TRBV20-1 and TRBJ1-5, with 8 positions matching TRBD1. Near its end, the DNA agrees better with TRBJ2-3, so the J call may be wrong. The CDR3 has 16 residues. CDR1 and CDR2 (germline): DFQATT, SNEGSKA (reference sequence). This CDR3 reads CSARDRQGIVNQPQYF. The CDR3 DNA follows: TGCAGTGCTAGAGATAGACAGGGGATCGTCAATCAGCCCCAGTATTTT.

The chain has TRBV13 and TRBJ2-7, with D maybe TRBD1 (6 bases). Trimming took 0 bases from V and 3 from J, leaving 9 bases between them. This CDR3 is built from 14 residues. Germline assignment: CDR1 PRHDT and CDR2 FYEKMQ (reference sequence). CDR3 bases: TGTGCCAGCAGCTTAGGTCCACAGGGCTACGAGCAGTACTTC. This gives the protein CASSLGPQGYEQYF.

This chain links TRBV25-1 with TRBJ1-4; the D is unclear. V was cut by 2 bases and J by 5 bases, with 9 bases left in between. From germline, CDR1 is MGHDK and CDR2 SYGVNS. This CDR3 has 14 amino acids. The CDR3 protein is CASSEPSGNEKLFF. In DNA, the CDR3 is TGTGCCAGCAGTGAACCCAGCGGAAATGAAAAACTGTTTTTT.

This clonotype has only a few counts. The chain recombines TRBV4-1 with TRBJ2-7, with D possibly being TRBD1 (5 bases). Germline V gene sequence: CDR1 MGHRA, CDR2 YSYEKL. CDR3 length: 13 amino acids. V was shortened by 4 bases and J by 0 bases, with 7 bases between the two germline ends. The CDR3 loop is CASSRQLSYEQYF. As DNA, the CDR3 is TGCGCCAGCAGCCGACAGCTCTCCTACGAGCAGTACTTC.

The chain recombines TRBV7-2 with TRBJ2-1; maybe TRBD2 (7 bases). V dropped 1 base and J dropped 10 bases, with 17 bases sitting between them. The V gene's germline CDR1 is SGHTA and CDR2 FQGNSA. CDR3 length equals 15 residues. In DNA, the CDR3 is TGTGCCAGCAGCTTAGAAGGCGGGGGCGCCTACGAGCAGTTCTTC. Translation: CASSLEGGGAYEQFF.